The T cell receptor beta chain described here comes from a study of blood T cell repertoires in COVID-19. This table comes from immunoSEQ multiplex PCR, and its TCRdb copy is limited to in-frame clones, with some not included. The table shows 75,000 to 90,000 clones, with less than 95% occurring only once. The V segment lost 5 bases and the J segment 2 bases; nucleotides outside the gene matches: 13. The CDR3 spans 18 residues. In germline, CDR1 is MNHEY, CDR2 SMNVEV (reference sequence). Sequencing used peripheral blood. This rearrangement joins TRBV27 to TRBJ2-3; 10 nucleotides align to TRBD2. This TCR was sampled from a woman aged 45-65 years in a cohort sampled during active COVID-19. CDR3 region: CASSPSGLAGDFTDTQYF. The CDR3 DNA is TGTGCCAGCAGTCCCTCGGGGCTAGCGGGAGACTTCACAGATACGCAGTATTTT.